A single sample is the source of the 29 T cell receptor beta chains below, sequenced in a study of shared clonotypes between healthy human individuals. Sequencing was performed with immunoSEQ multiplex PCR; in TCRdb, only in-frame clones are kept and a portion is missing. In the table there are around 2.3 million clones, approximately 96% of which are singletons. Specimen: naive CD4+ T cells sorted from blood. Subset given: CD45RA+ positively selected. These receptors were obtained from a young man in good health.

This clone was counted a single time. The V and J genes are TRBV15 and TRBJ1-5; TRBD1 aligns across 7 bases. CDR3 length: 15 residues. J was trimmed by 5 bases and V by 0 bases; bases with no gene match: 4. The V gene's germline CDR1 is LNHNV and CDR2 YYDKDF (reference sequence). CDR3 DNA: TGTGCCACCAGCAGAGACCCAGGGGGGGATCAGCCCCAGCATTTT. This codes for CATSRDPGGDQPQHF. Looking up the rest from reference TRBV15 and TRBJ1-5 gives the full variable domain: DAMVIQNPRYQVTQFGKPVTLSCSQTLNHNVMYWYQQKSSQAPKLLFHYYDKDFNNEADTPDNFQSRRPNTSFCFLDIRSPGLGDTAMYLCATSRDPGGDQPQHFGDGTRLSIL.

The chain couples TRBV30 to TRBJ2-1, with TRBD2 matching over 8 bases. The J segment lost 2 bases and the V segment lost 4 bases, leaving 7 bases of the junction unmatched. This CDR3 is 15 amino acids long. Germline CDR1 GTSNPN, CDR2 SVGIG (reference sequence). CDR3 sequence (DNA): TGTGCCTGGACCCGGGGGGGCATTCCCTACAATGAGCAGTTCTTC. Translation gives CAWTRGGIPYNEQFF.

The chain's CDR3 is CASSIVQGGEQYF. As DNA, the CDR3 is TGTGCCAGTAGTATAGTCCAGGGGGGCGAGCAGTACTTC. V usage is TRBV19 and J usage is TRBJ2-7; TRBD1 might be the D (7 bases). V was shortened by 1 base and J by 6 bases, with 10 bases between the two germline ends. The CDR3 spans 13 residues. In germline, CDR1 is LNHDA, CDR2 SQIVND (reference sequence).

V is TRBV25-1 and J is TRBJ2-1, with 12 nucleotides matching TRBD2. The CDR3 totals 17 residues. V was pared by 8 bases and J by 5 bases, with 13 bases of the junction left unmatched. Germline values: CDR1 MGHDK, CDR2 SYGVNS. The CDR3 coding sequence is TGTGCCAGCGGGGGAACTAGCGGGGGGCCGTTTCACAATGAGCAGTTCTTC. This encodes CASGGTSGGPFHNEQFF.

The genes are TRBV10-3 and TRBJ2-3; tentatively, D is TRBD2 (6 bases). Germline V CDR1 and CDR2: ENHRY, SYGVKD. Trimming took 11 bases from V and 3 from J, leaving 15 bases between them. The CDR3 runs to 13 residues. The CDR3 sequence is CAVTGDKTDTQYF. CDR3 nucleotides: TGTGCCGTAACGGGGGATAAGACAGATACGCAGTATTTT.

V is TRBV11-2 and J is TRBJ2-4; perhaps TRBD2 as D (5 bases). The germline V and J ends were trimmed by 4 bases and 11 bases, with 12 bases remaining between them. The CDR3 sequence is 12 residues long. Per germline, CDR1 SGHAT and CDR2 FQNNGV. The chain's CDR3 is CASSSDRRLQYF. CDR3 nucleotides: TGTGCCAGCAGCTCAGACCGGAGGCTTCAGTACTTC.

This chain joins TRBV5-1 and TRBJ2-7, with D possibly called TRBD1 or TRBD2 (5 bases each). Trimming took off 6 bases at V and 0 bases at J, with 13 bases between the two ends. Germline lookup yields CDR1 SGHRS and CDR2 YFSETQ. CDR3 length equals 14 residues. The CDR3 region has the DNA TGCGCCAGCACATACTCAGGGACCTCCTACGAGCAGTACTTC. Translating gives CASTYSGTSYEQYF.

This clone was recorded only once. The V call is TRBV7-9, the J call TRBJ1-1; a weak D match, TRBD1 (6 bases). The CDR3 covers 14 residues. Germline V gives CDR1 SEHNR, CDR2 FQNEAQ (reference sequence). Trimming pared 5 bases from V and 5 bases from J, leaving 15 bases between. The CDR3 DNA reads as TGTGCCAGCAGCCTTACCACAGGGCGGACTGAAGCTTTCTTT. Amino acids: CASSLTTGRTEAFF.

The CDR3 DNA reads TGCGCCAGCAGTGAGATCACAGGGCGAGGGCAGTTCTTC. This codes for CASSEITGRGQFF. The chain recombines TRBV10-2 with TRBJ2-1, with TRBD1 as a possible D gene (6 bases). In germline, CDR1 is WSHSY, CDR2 SAAADI. V gave up 2 bases and J gave up 12 bases, with 14 bases separating them. This CDR3 spans 13 amino acids.

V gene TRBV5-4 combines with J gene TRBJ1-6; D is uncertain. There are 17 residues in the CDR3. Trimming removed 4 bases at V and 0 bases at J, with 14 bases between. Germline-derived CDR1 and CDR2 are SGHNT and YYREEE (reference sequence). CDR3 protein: CASSPTASSSYNSPLHF. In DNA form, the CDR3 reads TGTGCCAGCAGCCCGACCGCAAGTAGCTCCTATAATTCACCCCTCCACTTT. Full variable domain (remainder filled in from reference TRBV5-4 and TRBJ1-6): ETGVTQSPTHLIKTRGQQVTLRCSSQSGHNTVSWYQQALGQGPQFIFQYYREEENGRGNFPPRFSGLQFPNYSSELNVNALELDDSALYLCASSPTASSSYNSPLHFGNGTRLTVT.

For the CDR3, the DNA is TGTGCCAGCAGCACACCCTTGGCCGGCTACACCTTC. Its protein product is CASSTPLAGYTF. The chain is built from TRBV5-6 and TRBJ1-2; D remains unclear. Trimming pared 4 bases from V and 8 bases from J, leaving 12 bases between. The CDR3 totals 12 residues. The germline V gene encodes CDR1 SGHDT and CDR2 YYEEEE.

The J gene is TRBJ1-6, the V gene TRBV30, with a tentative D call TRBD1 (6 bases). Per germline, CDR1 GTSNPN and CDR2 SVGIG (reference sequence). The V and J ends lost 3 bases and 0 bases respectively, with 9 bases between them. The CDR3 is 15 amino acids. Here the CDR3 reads CAWREQGSYNSPLHF. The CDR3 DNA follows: TGTGCCTGGAGAGAACAGGGCTCCTATAATTCACCCCTCCACTTT.

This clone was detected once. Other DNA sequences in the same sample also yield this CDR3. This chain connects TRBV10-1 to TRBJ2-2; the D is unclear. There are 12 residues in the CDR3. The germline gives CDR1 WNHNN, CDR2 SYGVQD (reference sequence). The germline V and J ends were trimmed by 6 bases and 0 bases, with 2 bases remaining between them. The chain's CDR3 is CASRANTGELFF. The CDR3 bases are TGCGCCAGCAGGGCGAACACCGGGGAGCTGTTTTTT.

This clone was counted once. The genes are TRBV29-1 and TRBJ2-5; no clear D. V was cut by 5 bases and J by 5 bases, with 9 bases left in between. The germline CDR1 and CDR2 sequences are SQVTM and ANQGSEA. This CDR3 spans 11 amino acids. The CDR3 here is CSVTARETQYF. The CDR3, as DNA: TGCAGCGTTACCGCTCGGGAGACCCAGTACTTC.

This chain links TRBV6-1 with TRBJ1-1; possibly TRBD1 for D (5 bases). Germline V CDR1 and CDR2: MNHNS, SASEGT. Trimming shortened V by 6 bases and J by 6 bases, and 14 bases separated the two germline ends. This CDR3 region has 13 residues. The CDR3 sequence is CASREGRLPEAFF. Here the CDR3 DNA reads TGTGCCAGCAGAGAGGGACGACTGCCTGAAGCTTTCTTT.

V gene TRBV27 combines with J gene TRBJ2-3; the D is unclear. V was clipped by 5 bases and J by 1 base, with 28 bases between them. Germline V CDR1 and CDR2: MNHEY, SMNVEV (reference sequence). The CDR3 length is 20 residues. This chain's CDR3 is CASSPSFPSPAGYGTDTQYF. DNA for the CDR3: TGTGCCAGCAGTCCCTCCTTTCCCTCTCCGGCTGGGTATGGCACAGATACGCAGTATTTT.

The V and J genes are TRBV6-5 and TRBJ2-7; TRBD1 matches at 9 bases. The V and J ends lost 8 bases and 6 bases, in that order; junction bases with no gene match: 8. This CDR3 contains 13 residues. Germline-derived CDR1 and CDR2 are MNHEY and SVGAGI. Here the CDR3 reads CASSDRGALEQYF. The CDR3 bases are TGTGCCAGCTCCGACAGGGGGGCACTCGAGCAGTACTTC.

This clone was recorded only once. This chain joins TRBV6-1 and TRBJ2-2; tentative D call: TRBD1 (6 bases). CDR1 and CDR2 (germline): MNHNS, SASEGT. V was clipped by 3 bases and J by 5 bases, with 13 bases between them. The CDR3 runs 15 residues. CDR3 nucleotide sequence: TGTGCCAGCAGTGACAGGGGCCTCCTGACCGGGGAGCTGTTTTTT. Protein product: CASSDRGLLTGELFF.

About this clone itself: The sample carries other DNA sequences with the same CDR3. As DNA, the CDR3 is TGTGCCAGCAGCCCAGGAGCAGGCTCCTACGAGCAGTACTTC. Its translation: CASSPGAGSYEQYF. The chain has TRBV7-2 and TRBJ2-7; the D is unclear. Trimming took off 5 bases at V and 0 bases at J, with 11 bases between the two ends. Germline CDR1 SGHTA, CDR2 FQGNSA. The CDR3 is 14 amino acids.

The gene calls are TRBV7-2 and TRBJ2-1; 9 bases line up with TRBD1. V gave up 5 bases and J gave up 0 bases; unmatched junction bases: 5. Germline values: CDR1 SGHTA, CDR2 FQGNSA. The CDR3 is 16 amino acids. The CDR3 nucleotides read TGTGCCAGCAGCAGCCGACAGGGGGTCTCCTACAATGAGCAGTTCTTC. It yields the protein CASSSRQGVSYNEQFF.

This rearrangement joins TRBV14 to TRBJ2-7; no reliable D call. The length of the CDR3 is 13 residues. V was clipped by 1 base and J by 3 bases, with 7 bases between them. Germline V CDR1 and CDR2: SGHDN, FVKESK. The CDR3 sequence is CASSQGKNYEQYF. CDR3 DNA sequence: TGTGCCAGCAGCCAAGGGAAGAACTACGAGCAGTACTTC. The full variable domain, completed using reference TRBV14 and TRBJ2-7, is EAGVTQFPSHSVIEKGQTVTLRCDPISGHDNLYWYRRVMGKEIKFLLHFVKESKQDESGMPNNRFLAERTGGTYSTLKVQPAELEDSGVYFCASSQGKNYEQYFGPGTRLTVT.

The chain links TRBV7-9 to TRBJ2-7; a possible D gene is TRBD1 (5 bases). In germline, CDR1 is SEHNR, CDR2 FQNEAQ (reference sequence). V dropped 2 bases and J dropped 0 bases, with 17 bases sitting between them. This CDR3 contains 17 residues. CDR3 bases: TGTGCCAGCAGCTTAACGACGGCGAAAGGGGTCTCCTACGAGCAGTACTTC. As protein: CASSLTTAKGVSYEQYF.

The DNA of the CDR3 is TGTGCCATCAGTAAGGGGTTCGGAGTTATTTATGGCTACACCTTC. Translation: CAISKGFGVIYGYTF. This chain connects TRBV10-3 to TRBJ1-2; D perhaps matches TRBD1 (5 bases). This CDR3 comprises 15 residues. CDR1 ENHRY and CDR2 SYGVKD come from the germline V gene. V was clipped by 5 bases and J by 5 bases, with 18 bases between them.

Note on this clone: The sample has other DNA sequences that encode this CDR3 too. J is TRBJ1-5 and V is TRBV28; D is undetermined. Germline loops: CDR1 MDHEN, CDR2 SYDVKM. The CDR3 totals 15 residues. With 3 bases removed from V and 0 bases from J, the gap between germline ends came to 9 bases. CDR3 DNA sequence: TGTGCCAGCAGTTTTGGCATATATAGCAATCAGCCCCAGCATTTT. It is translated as CASSFGIYSNQPQHF.

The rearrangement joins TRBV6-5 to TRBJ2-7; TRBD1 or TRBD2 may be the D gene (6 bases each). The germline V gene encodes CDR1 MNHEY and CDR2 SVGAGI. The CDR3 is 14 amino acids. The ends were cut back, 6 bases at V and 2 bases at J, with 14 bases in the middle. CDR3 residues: CASSPAGHPYEQYF. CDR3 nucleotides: TGTGCCAGCAGCCCCGCGGGACACCCCTACGAGCAGTACTTC.

CDR3 protein: CASSRDTPGKLFF. CDR3 coding DNA: TGTGCCAGCAGCAGGGACACACCCGGAAAGCTGTTTTTT. The chain couples TRBV7-9 to TRBJ2-2; TRBD1 might be the D (6 bases). Trimming left V 5 bases short and J 12 bases short, with 16 bases between. This CDR3 spans 13 amino acids. CDR1 is SEHNR and CDR2 is FQNEAQ in the germline V gene (reference sequence). The full variable domain, with the rest looked up from reference TRBV7-9 and TRBJ2-2, is DTGVSQNPRHKITKRGQNVTFRCDPISEHNRLYWYRQTLGQGPEFLTYFQNEAQLEKSRLLSDRFSAERPKGSFSTLEIQRTEQGDSAMYLCASSRDTPGKLFFGEGSRLTVL.

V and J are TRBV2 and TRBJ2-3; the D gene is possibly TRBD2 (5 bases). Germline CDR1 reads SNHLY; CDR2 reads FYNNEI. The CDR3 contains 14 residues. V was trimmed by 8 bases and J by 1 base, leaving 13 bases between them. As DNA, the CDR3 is TGTGCCAGCGCTCAGGTGAGGGGCACAGATACGCAGTATTTT. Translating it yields CASAQVRGTDTQYF.

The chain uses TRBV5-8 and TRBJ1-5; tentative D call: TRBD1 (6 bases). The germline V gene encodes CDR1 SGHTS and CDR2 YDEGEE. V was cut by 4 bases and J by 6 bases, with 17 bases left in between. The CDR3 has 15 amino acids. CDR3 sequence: CASSNMYRAAQPQHF. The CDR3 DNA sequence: TGTGCCAGCAGCAACATGTACAGGGCTGCTCAGCCCCAGCATTTT. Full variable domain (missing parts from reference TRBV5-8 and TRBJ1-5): EAGVTQSPTHLIKTRGQQATLRCSPISGHTSVYWYQQALGLGLQFLLWYDEGEERNRGNFPPRFSGRQFPNYSSELNVNALELEDSALYLCASSNMYRAAQPQHFGDGTRLSIL.

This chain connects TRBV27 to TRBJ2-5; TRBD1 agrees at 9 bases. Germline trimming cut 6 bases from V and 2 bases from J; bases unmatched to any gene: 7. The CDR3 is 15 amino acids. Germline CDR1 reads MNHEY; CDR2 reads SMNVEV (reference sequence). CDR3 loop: CASSGTGRVQETQYF. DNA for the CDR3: TGTGCCAGCAGCGGGACAGGGAGAGTTCAAGAGACCCAGTACTTC.